A single sample gave rise to the 29 T cell receptor beta chains below, sequenced in a study of identical twins (dated by TCRdb to about 2016). Library preparation employed 5' RACE. The sample was run on an Illumina HiSeq 2000. TCRdb redid the processing of the public reads, applying fastp at Q25 and MiXCR, and retained in-frame beta chains. One record per CDR3 amino acid sequence lists the most common genes and DNA. The table for this sample lists around 1.7 million distinct CDR3 sequences; roughly 35% of them were counted only once. The top ten clonotypes cover about 0.27% of the sample. The sequencing sample was made of cord blood. The receptors here all came from a newborn girl in good health.

There are a few counts of this clonotype. V usage is TRBV6-5 and J usage is TRBJ2-5; 9 bases agree with TRBD1. This CDR3 is 14 amino acids long. V dropped 2 bases and J dropped 3; count of bases not matched to a gene: 1. Germline V lookup: CDR1 MNHEY, CDR2 SVGAGI. DNA for the CDR3: TGTGCCAGCAGTTACGGGGACAGGGAAGAGACCCAGTACTTC. This encodes CASSYGDREETQYF.

The CDR3 coding sequence is TGTGCCAGCACCCCGGGCCCCGTGTACGAGCAGTACTTC. This translates into CASTPGPVYEQYF. The rearrangement links TRBV28 to TRBJ2-7; D remains unclear. Germline V lookup: CDR1 MDHEN, CDR2 SYDVKM. The CDR3 consists of 13 residues. The V and J ends lost 7 bases and 4 bases respectively, with 14 bases between them.

Only a few counts were recorded for this clonotype. J is TRBJ2-3 and V is TRBV7-2, with 14 bases aligning to TRBD2. The germline V gene has CDR1 SGHTA and CDR2 FQGNSA. CDR3 length equals 17 residues. With V trimmed by 4 bases and J by 9 bases, 12 bases remained unmatched. This CDR3 reads CASSSPGLAGVQGTQYF. The CDR3 coding sequence is TGTGCCAGCAGCTCGCCGGGACTAGCGGGGGTACAGGGGACGCAGTATTTT. The full variable domain, rest sourced from reference TRBV7-2 and TRBJ2-3, is GAGVSQSPSNKVTEKGKDVELRCDPISGHTALYWYRQSLGQGLEFLIYFQGNSAPDKSGLPSDRFSAERTGGSVSTLTIQRTQQEDSAVYLCASSSPGLAGVQGTQYFGPGTRLTVL.

This clonotype was seen only a few times. The chain links TRBV7-8 to TRBJ2-7; TRBD2 aligns across 11 bases. CDR1 SGHVS and CDR2 FQNEAQ come from the germline V gene. CDR3 size: 14 residues. V lost 4 bases, J lost 11 bases, and 10 bases stayed unmatched. The chain's CDR3 is CASSSGTSGGVKYF. The CDR3 nucleotides read TGTGCCAGCAGCTCGGGGACTAGCGGAGGAGTGAAGTACTTC.

This clonotype was recorded a few times. V usage is TRBV5-1 and J usage is TRBJ2-3; 14 bases fit TRBD2. The CDR3 covers 19 residues. V lost 4 bases, J lost 0 bases, and 10 bases stayed unmatched. CDR1 is SGHRS, CDR2 YFSETQ, per germline. CDR3: CASSQTTSGGASSTDTQYF. In DNA, the CDR3 is TGCGCCAGCAGCCAGACGACTAGCGGGGGGGCCTCTAGCACAGATACGCAGTATTTT.

This clonotype was counted a few times. The genes are TRBV14 and TRBJ2-3; no definite D call. Trimming stripped 0 bases from V and 0 bases from J, with 13 bases between. CDR3 length equals 17 residues. CDR1 and CDR2 (germline): SGHDN, FVKESK. This CDR3 reads CASSQDWITASTDTQYF. For the CDR3, the DNA is TGTGCCAGCAGCCAAGATTGGATAACTGCTAGCACAGATACGCAGTATTTT.

This clonotype was observed a few times. This rearrangement joins TRBV20-1 to TRBJ2-1; no reliable D call. Germline V gene data show CDR1 as DFQATT and CDR2 as SNEGSKA (reference sequence). The CDR3 contains 12 residues. V was trimmed by 6 bases and J by 8 bases, leaving 14 bases between them. CDR3 residues: CSAPPLGHEQFF. In DNA form, the CDR3 reads TGCAGTGCCCCCCCTCTAGGGCATGAGCAGTTCTTC.

This clonotype was seen more than once but under ten times. The CDR3 here is CASSQGLDYNEQFF. The CDR3 nucleotides read TGTGCCAGCAGCCAAGGACTAGACTACAATGAGCAGTTCTTC. The rearrangement links TRBV4-2 to TRBJ2-1; D perhaps matches TRBD2 (6 bases). This CDR3 region has 14 residues. Trimming removed 1 base at V and 3 bases at J, with 7 bases between. The V gene's germline CDR1 is LGHNA and CDR2 YNFKEQ.

The chain joins TRBV5-1 to TRBJ1-2, with 9 bases identical to TRBD1. The length of the CDR3 is 15 residues. Germline loops: CDR1 SGHRS, CDR2 YFSETQ. V shed 1 base, J shed 4 bases, and the junction held 5 bases outside the gene matches. CDR3 DNA sequence: TGCGCCAGCAGCTTGAGTACAGGGGGCGGCTATGGCTACACCTTC. It codes for CASSLSTGGGYGYTF.

The rearrangement uses TRBV4-2 and TRBJ2-3, with a tentative D call TRBD2 (5 bases). There are 18 residues in the CDR3. Germline V gives CDR1 LGHNA, CDR2 YNFKEQ. Trimming removed 4 bases at V and 1 base at J, with 21 bases between. This chain's CDR3 is CASSPRGSPSGGTDTQYF. The CDR3 DNA reads TGTGCCAGCAGCCCTCGGGGTTCCCCAAGCGGAGGCACAGATACGCAGTATTTT.

A single count supports this clonotype. With a much larger clone just one base away, this may be a read error. CDR3: CASSPQALAKNIQYF. The CDR3 DNA sequence: TGTGCCAGCAGCCCCCAGGCCCTAGCCAAAAACATTCAGTACTTC. V gene TRBV27 combines with J gene TRBJ2-4; no clear D gene. The length of the CDR3 is 15 residues. The V gene's germline CDR1 is MNHEY and CDR2 SMNVEV (reference sequence). Trimming took off 6 bases at V and 0 bases at J, with 12 bases between the two ends.

The V gene is TRBV28, the J gene TRBJ1-2; TRBD1 matches at 8 bases. After removal of 6 bases from V and 8 bases from J, the junction contained 8 bases not matched to a gene. Germline V gene data show CDR1 as MDHEN and CDR2 as SYDVKM. This CDR3 region has 13 residues. Written as DNA, the CDR3 is TGTGCCAGCAGGGGTCAGGGGGCGGTCGGCTACACCTTC. Residues: CASRGQGAVGYTF.

This clonotype came up a few times. The chain employs TRBV10-3 and TRBJ2-1; TRBD1 aligns across 7 bases. There are 15 residues in the CDR3. From germline, CDR1 is ENHRY and CDR2 SYGVKD. Germline trimming cut 5 bases from V and 5 bases from J; bases unmatched to any gene: 9. CDR3 nucleotides: TGTGCCATCAGTTTAACAGGGGCCCTTGACAATGAGCAGTTCTTC. As protein: CAISLTGALDNEQFF.

This clonotype was found many times. The chain is built from TRBV3-1 and TRBJ1-2, with D unclear. The V gene lost 10 bases and the J gene lost 3 bases, with 30 bases spanning the gap. The germline CDR1 and CDR2 sequences are LGHDT and YNNKEL (reference sequence). The CDR3 spans 18 residues. The CDR3, as DNA: TGTGCCAACAGACGCCGTGGGCAGAGCTCTTCGAGTTACTATGGCTACACCTTC. Translating it yields CANRRRGQSSSSYYGYTF.

The gene calls are TRBV24-1 and TRBJ2-7; tentative D call: TRBD1 (6 bases). V was trimmed by 2 bases and J by 1 base, leaving 11 bases between them. This CDR3 spans 15 amino acids. Germline CDR1 KGHDR, CDR2 SFDVKD. The CDR3 spells CATSDSRDISYEQYF. The DNA of the CDR3 is TGTGCCACCAGTGATTCCCGGGACATTTCCTACGAGCAGTACTTC.

This clonotype was counted a few times. The rearrangement joins TRBV4-1 to TRBJ1-4; D is uncertain. The CDR3 length is 15 residues. The germline V gene has CDR1 MGHRA and CDR2 YSYEKL. Trimming took 3 bases from V and 5 from J, leaving 13 bases between them. CDR3 DNA: TGCGCCAGCAGCCAGACGGTTACCCGGAATGAAAAACTGTTTTTT. It encodes CASSQTVTRNEKLFF.

V usage is TRBV29-1 and J usage is TRBJ2-7; 11 bases match TRBD2. Germline CDR1 is SQVTM and CDR2 is ANQGSEA. This CDR3 comprises 15 residues. J was trimmed by 5 bases and V by 1 base; bases with no gene match: 7. CDR3: CSVEGPSGRRDEQYF. The CDR3 coding sequence is TGCAGCGTTGAAGGTCCTAGCGGGAGGAGGGACGAGCAGTACTTC.

The chain employs TRBV29-1 and TRBJ2-7; possible D gene TRBD1, 5 bases. V was pared by 5 bases and J by 5 bases, with 19 bases between. The CDR3 is 14 residues long. Germline CDR1 SQVTM, CDR2 ANQGSEA. The CDR3 nucleotides are TGCAGCGTTCTAACAGGTTTCCTTTTCCACGAGCAGTACTTC. It encodes CSVLTGFLFHEQYF.

This rearrangement joins TRBV27 to TRBJ1-5; a possible D gene is TRBD1 (6 bases). V was trimmed by 5 bases and J by 0 bases, leaving 11 bases between them. CDR1 and CDR2 (germline): MNHEY, SMNVEV (reference sequence). The CDR3 runs 15 residues. In nucleotides, the CDR3 is TGTGCCAGCAGTCCAGACAGGCGTAGCAATCAGCCCCAGCATTTT. Protein product: CASSPDRRSNQPQHF.

The chain combines TRBV10-2 with TRBJ1-1; 7 nucleotides align to TRBD1. CDR1 and CDR2 from the germline V gene are WSHSY and SAAADI. The CDR3 runs to 13 residues. With V trimmed by 9 bases and J by 4 bases, 8 bases remained unmatched. The DNA of the CDR3 is TGCGCCAGTACAGGGGTGGAGTCCACTGAAGCTTTCTTT. Translation: CASTGVESTEAFF.

The J gene is TRBJ2-1, the V gene TRBV30, with D perhaps TRBD1 or TRBD2 (6 bases each). CDR1 and CDR2 (germline): GTSNPN, SVGIG (reference sequence). The germline V and J ends were trimmed by 1 base and 1 base, with 26 bases remaining between them. This CDR3 spans 20 amino acids. For the CDR3, the DNA is TGTGCCTGGAGTGGGAGGTGGGGGGCCTTGAAGGTTGGATCCTACAATGAGCAGTTCTTC. Amino acid sequence: CAWSGRWGALKVGSYNEQFF.

This clonotype showed up just a few times. The CDR3 region is CASSSDFQRPETQYF. The CDR3 coding sequence is TGTGCCAGCAGTTCGGACTTTCAGCGCCCAGAGACCCAGTACTTC. The chain employs TRBV28 and TRBJ2-5; the D gene is possibly TRBD2 (5 bases). Germline V CDR1 and CDR2: MDHEN, SYDVKM. V was cut by 4 bases and J by 4 bases, with 16 bases left in between. There are 15 residues in the CDR3.

The chain links TRBV27 to TRBJ2-7; D remains ambiguous. Germline CDR1 and CDR2: MNHEY and SMNVEV (reference sequence). There are 14 residues in the CDR3. With 6 bases removed from V and 4 bases from J, the gap between germline ends came to 16 bases. In DNA, the CDR3 is TGTGCCAGCAGCCACGGACCGTCAGTTTACGAGCAGTACTTC. Translation gives CASSHGPSVYEQYF.

This clonotype was seen a few times. The chain employs TRBV20-1 and TRBJ1-1; D not resolved. The germline V and J ends were trimmed by 0 bases and 11 bases, with 10 bases remaining between them. This CDR3 spans 11 amino acids. Germline CDR1 is DFQATT and CDR2 is SNEGSKA (reference sequence). CDR3 bases: TGCAGTGCTAGAGATGGGAGGAGGGCTTTCTTT. Amino acids: CSARDGRRAFF.

This clonotype was counted only a few times. The CDR3 DNA sequence: TGTGCCAGCAGCTTAGATGGGGGCGCGGAAAAACTGTTTTTT. Protein: CASSLDGGAEKLFF. The rearrangement uses TRBV7-2 and TRBJ1-4, with D possibly TRBD1 on 6 matching bases. V lost 1 base and J 8 bases, leaving 11 bases between the germline ends. Germline-derived CDR1 and CDR2 are SGHTA and FQGNSA. There are 14 residues in the CDR3.

This clonotype was counted a few times. The genes are TRBV10-3 and TRBJ1-6, with D unresolved. This CDR3 spans 16 amino acids. V lost 8 bases, J lost 4 bases, and 18 bases lay in between. Germline V gene data show CDR1 as ENHRY and CDR2 as SYGVKD. The CDR3 region is CAISEVVNAYNSPLHF. For the CDR3, the DNA is TGTGCCATCTCTGAGGTTGTGAACGCATATAATTCACCCCTCCACTTT.

A few counts support this clonotype. The chain carries TRBV29-1 and TRBJ2-4, with TRBD2 as a possible D gene (5 bases). Germline CDR1 is SQVTM and CDR2 is ANQGSEA. The CDR3 runs 16 residues. The V gene lost 1 base and the J gene lost 1 base, with 14 bases spanning the gap. DNA for the CDR3: TGCAGCGTTGAAGGCCCCGTTTCGGGGGCCAAAAACATTCAGTACTTC. Translated: CSVEGPVSGAKNIQYF. Full variable domain (missing parts from reference TRBV29-1 and TRBJ2-4): SAVISQKPSRDICQRGTSLTIQCQVDSQVTMMFWYRQQPGQSLTLIATANQGSEATYESGFVIDKFPISRPNLTFSTLTVSNMSPEDSSIYLCSVEGPVSGAKNIQYFGAGTRLSVL.

A few counts support this clonotype. The chain carries TRBV20-1 and TRBJ2-5; no firm D call. In germline, CDR1 is DFQATT, CDR2 SNEGSKA (reference sequence). Trimming left V 0 bases short and J 6 bases short, with 14 bases between. The CDR3 is 14 residues long. The CDR3 coding sequence is TGCAGTGCTAGAGATATGGGCCTGGGCAAGACCCAGTACTTC. This encodes CSARDMGLGKTQYF.

This clonotype was seen more than once but under ten times. V and J are TRBV12-3 or TRBV12-4 and TRBJ2-5; D is undetermined. The germline V and J ends were trimmed by 3 bases and 2 bases, with 7 bases remaining between them. The CDR3 consists of 13 residues. The CDR3: CASSLWEQETQYF. The DNA of the CDR3 is TGTGCCAGCAGTTTGTGGGAACAAGAGACCCAGTACTTC.